A single sample is the source of the 17 T cell receptor beta chains below, sequenced in a study of CD8+ T cells in alopecia areata (dated by TCRdb to 2016 to 2019). Library method: the immunoSEQ multiplex PCR assay. For TCR sequencing, RNA was extracted from every sample and reverse transcribed into cDNA to serve as template. TCRdb took over this immuneACCESS table, retaining in-frame rearrangements with V and J assigned. Such tables are incomplete; in checked studies, under half of the missing clones stem from an unresolved V gene, and the remainder is unexplained. Across this sample there are 120,000 or so clones, with roughly 57% seen only once. The ten largest clonotypes hold around 6% of the sample. The time point tag for this specimen amounts to: about 4 weeks on oral tofacitinib. The treatment or condition label of this sample denotes: oral pan-JAK inhibitor, 5-10 mg twice daily. The specimen was CD4+ T cells sorted from blood, collected at week 4, from a patient treated with tofacitinib. The receptors shown here come from a human donor with alopecia areata.

The chain's CDR3 is CASSPERGTEAFF. The CDR3 nucleotides read TGTGCCAGCAGCCCCGAGAGGGGCACTGAAGCTTTCTTT. The gene calls are TRBV11-2 and TRBJ1-1; possibly TRBD1 for D (5 bases). The CDR3 loop spans 13 amino acids. Trimming shortened V by 5 bases and J by 4 bases, and 11 bases separated the two germline ends. The germline V gene encodes CDR1 SGHAT and CDR2 FQNNGV.

This clone has a handful of counts. This specimen includes other DNA sequences encoding the same CDR3. The rearrangement uses TRBV29-1 and TRBJ1-4, with 8 bases lining up with TRBD1. The CDR3 extends over 12 amino acids. The V segment lost 4 bases and the J segment 5 bases; nucleotides outside the gene matches: 0. The germline CDR1 and CDR2 sequences are SQVTM and ANQGSEA. Written as DNA, the CDR3 is TGCAGCGTTGGACAGGGGAATGAAAAACTGTTTTTT. Translation gives CSVGQGNEKLFF.

V is TRBV6-5 and J is TRBJ1-2; D unresolved. Germline V gives CDR1 MNHEY, CDR2 SVGAGI. Trimming stripped 7 bases from V and 2 bases from J, with 5 bases between. This CDR3 has 11 residues. CDR3 coding DNA: TGTGCCAGCATTGGGAACTATGGCTACACCTTC. Its translation is CASIGNYGYTF.

The chain carries TRBV30 and TRBJ2-7, with D tentatively TRBD1 or TRBD2 (5 bases each). This CDR3 has 14 residues. Germline V gene sequence: CDR1 GTSNPN, CDR2 SVGIG (reference sequence). V lost 3 bases, J lost 6 bases, and 18 bases lay in between. CDR3 DNA: TGTGCCTGGAGGGCTGTGGACGGGGCGTGCGAGCAGTACTTC. Translation gives CAWRAVDGACEQYF.

The rearrangement joins TRBV6-5 to TRBJ2-5; D may be TRBD2 (5 bases). Germline CDR1 reads MNHEY; CDR2 reads SVGAGI. The CDR3 consists of 13 residues. V was shortened by 7 bases and J by 2 bases, with 11 bases between the two germline ends. CDR3 protein: CASKHGIQETQYF. In nucleotides, the CDR3 is TGTGCCAGCAAACACGGGATTCAAGAGACCCAGTACTTC.

The chain employs TRBV30 and TRBJ2-3; TRBD2 matches 11 bases. V shed 3 bases, J shed 6 bases, and the junction held 8 bases outside the gene matches. CDR1 is GTSNPN, CDR2 SVGIG, per germline (reference sequence). CDR3 length: 15 residues. The CDR3 protein is CAWSSGTSGRDTQYF. CDR3 nucleotides: TGTGCCTGGAGCTCCGGGACTAGCGGCAGGGATACGCAGTATTTT.

V gene TRBV30 combines with J gene TRBJ2-7; a possible D gene is TRBD2 (6 bases). This CDR3 has 13 residues. The V end was cut by 6 bases, the J end by 6 bases, with 18 bases between. The germline CDR1 and CDR2 sequences are GTSNPN and SVGIG (reference sequence). CDR3 residues: CACTRREQGEQYF. The CDR3 coding sequence is TGTGCCTGTACGCGGAGGGAGCAGGGCGAGCAGTACTTC.

The chain combines TRBV5-4 with TRBJ2-2; D gene uncertain. The CDR3 covers 13 residues. Germline V gene lookup returns CDR1 SGHNT and CDR2 YYREEE (reference sequence). V gave up 0 bases and J gave up 3 bases, with 3 bases separating them. CDR3 in amino acids: CASSLGDTGELFF. In DNA form, the CDR3 reads TGTGCCAGCAGCTTGGGTGACACCGGGGAGCTGTTTTTT.

J is TRBJ2-7 and V is TRBV15, with unresolved D. V lost 0 bases and J 5 bases, leaving 8 bases between the germline ends. The CDR3 covers 13 residues. Germline CDR1 reads LNHNV; CDR2 reads YYDKDF (reference sequence). In DNA form, the CDR3 reads TGTGCCACCAGCAGAGATCGCCTCCACGAGCAGTACTTC. The encoded protein is CATSRDRLHEQYF. The entire variable domain, with the rest obtained from reference TRBV15 and TRBJ2-7, is as follows: DAMVIQNPRYQVTQFGKPVTLSCSQTLNHNVMYWYQQKSSQAPKLLFHYYDKDFNNEADTPDNFQSRRPNTSFCFLDIRSPGLGDTAMYLCATSRDRLHEQYFGPGTRLTVT.

This chain joins TRBV29-1 and TRBJ2-7; 9 bases align to TRBD1. The CDR3 totals 15 residues. Trimming took 1 base from V and 2 from J; bases not matched to a gene: 6. From germline, CDR1 is SQVTM and CDR2 ANQGSEA. The CDR3: CSVEGRTGDPYEQYF. The CDR3 DNA sequence: TGCAGCGTTGAAGGGCGGACAGGGGATCCCTACGAGCAGTACTTC.

The V gene is TRBV18, the J gene TRBJ1-5; D remains ambiguous. Germline V gene sequence: CDR1 KGHSH, CDR2 LQKENI. The V gene lost 2 bases and the J gene lost 4 bases, with 6 bases spanning the gap. This CDR3 region has 13 residues. As DNA, the CDR3 is TGTGCCAGCTCACCAGCGGGTAATCAGCCCCAGCATTTT. Translated: CASSPAGNQPQHF. The full variable domain, in which reference TRBV18 and TRBJ1-5 provide the parts outside the CDR3, is NAGVMQNPRHLVRRRGQEARLRCSPMKGHSHVYWYRQLPEEGLKFMVYLQKENIIDESGMPKERFSAEFPKEGPSILRIQQVVRGDSAAYFCASSPAGNQPQHFGDGTRLSIL.

The chain uses TRBV9 and TRBJ2-1; TRBD1 or TRBD2 may be the D gene (6 bases each). The CDR3 length is 14 residues. Deletions cut 4 bases from V and 5 bases from J, with 13 bases between. Germline CDR1 and CDR2: SGDLS and YYNGEE. The CDR3, as DNA: TGTGCCAGCAGCCGCGGAGGGGGGAACAATGAGCAGTTCTTC. Translated, it gives CASSRGGGNNEQFF.

This clone has only a few counts. V and J are TRBV29-1 and TRBJ2-1; D could derive from TRBD1 or TRBD2 (5 bases each). The germline V gene encodes CDR1 SQVTM and CDR2 ANQGSEA. This CDR3 is built from 12 residues. Trimming took off 3 bases at V and 6 bases at J, with 9 bases between the two ends. The CDR3 DNA follows: TGCAGCGTTGATGATGGGGGCAATGAGCAGTTCTTC. It translates to CSVDDGGNEQFF.

This clone has just a few counts. The V call is TRBV15, the J call TRBJ2-1; D possibly corresponds to TRBD2 (5 bases). The germline CDR1 and CDR2 sequences are LNHNV and YYDKDF (reference sequence). This CDR3 has 16 amino acids. Trimming removed 5 bases at V and 0 bases at J, with 14 bases between. The CDR3 nucleotides read TGTGCCACCAGCCAAAGGAGGCTCAGCTCCTACAATGAGCAGTTCTTC. Translation: CATSQRRLSSYNEQFF.

This clone was seen many times. The chain joins TRBV23-1 to TRBJ2-2; TRBD1 agrees at 7 bases. TRBV23-1 carries the ORF label, with uncertain function. The CDR3 runs to 14 residues. V gave up 7 bases and J gave up 1 base; unmatched junction bases: 3. CDR3 DNA: TGCGCCAGCATCCGGGACAGGAACACCGGGGAGCTGTTTTTT. Amino acids: CASIRDRNTGELFF.

The chain has TRBV27 and TRBJ2-2; 9 bases agree with TRBD2. V was pared by 5 bases and J by 1 base, with 2 bases of the junction left unmatched. Looked up from germline, CDR1 is MNHEY and CDR2 is SMNVEV (reference sequence). CDR3 length: 15 amino acids. CDR3 amino acids: CASSLSGGNTGELFF. The DNA of the CDR3 is TGTGCCAGCAGTCTTAGCGGGGGGAACACCGGGGAGCTGTTTTTT.

The chain recombines TRBV6-5 with TRBJ2-7; 9 bases are a match to TRBD2. This CDR3 region has 15 residues. Per the germline V gene, CDR1 is MNHEY and CDR2 is SVGAGI. The V gene end was trimmed by 0 bases and the J gene end by 5 bases; junction bases not matched to a gene: 5. CDR3 in amino acids: CASSYSVAGAHEQYF. For the CDR3, the DNA is TGTGCCAGCAGTTACTCGGTAGCGGGAGCCCACGAGCAGTACTTC.